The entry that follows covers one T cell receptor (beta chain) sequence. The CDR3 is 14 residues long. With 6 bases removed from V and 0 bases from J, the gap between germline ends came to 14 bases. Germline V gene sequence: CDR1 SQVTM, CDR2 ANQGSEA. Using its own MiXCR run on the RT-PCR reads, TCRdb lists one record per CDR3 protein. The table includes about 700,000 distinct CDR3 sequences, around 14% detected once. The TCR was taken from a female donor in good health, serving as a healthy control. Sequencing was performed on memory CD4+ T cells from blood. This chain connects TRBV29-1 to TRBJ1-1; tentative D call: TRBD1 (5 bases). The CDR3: CSVRDGGVNTEAFF. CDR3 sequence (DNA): TGCAGCGTGCGGGACGGGGGGGTGAACACTGAAGCTTTCTTT.